Presented here are 25 T cell receptor beta chains from one specimen sequenced in a study of metastatic and nonmetastatic thyroid tumors. Via MiXCR, TCRdb re-called the PCR reads. The sample records about 56,000 clones, roughly 29% being singletons. Each patient came to thyroid surgery without any prior treatment (of any kind). Sequencing input: blood. All receptors derive from a female donor with papillary thyroid cancer or a benign thyroid nodule (not recorded which). Some clones in this sample may be carry-over from other donors' samples.

CDR3 in DNA: TGTGCCAGCAGCTTAATGCCTAGCGGGAGGGCCGGGGCCGAAGATACGCAGTATTTT. Protein sequence: CASSLMPSGRAGAEDTQYF. The rearrangement links TRBV7-3 to TRBJ2-3; 12 nucleotides line up with TRBD2. CDR1 and CDR2 from the germline V gene are SGHTA and FQGTGA. CDR3 length equals 19 residues. V dropped 1 base and J dropped 5; count of bases not matched to a gene: 13.

The V gene is TRBV30, the J gene TRBJ2-1, with a possible D match to TRBD2 (6 bases). Germline lookup yields CDR1 GTSNPN and CDR2 SVGIG (reference sequence). This CDR3 is built from 13 residues. The V and J ends lost 1 base and 7 bases respectively, with 11 bases between them. CDR3 region: CAWSATSMNEQFF. CDR3 DNA sequence: TGTGCCTGGAGTGCGACTAGTATGAATGAGCAGTTCTTC.

This clone occurred a few times. The V call is TRBV12-3 or TRBV12-4, the J call TRBJ2-1; 9 nucleotides agree with TRBD1. After removal of 8 bases from V and 5 bases from J, the junction contained 1 base not matched to a gene. This CDR3 is 12 amino acids long. The CDR3 here is CASGTGNNEQFF. CDR3 nucleotides: TGTGCCAGCGGGACAGGGAACAATGAGCAGTTCTTC.

The V call is TRBV5-1, the J call TRBJ2-7; TRBD2 aligns across 10 bases. CDR3 length equals 15 residues. V lost 7 bases and J lost 6; bases outside the gene matches: 13. Per the germline V gene, CDR1 is SGHRS and CDR2 is YFSETQ. CDR3 DNA: TGCGCCAGCGCCACGAGCCTAGCGGGAGTTGTCGAGCAGTACTTC. Protein: CASATSLAGVVEQYF.

This clone was counted a few times. The genes are TRBV20-1 and TRBJ2-1; TRBD1 agrees at 8 bases. Germline-derived CDR1 and CDR2 are DFQATT and SNEGSKA (reference sequence). The ends lost 6 bases at V and 6 bases at J; junction bases unmatched: 4. The CDR3 is 12 amino acids. CDR3 amino acids: CSANRGSNEQFF. The CDR3 DNA reads TGCAGTGCAAACAGGGGGTCCAATGAGCAGTTCTTC.

This clone was observed a handful of times. The chain joins TRBV27 to TRBJ2-3, with 8 bases fitting TRBD2. V dropped 5 bases and J dropped 3; count of bases not matched to a gene: 10. Germline CDR1 reads MNHEY; CDR2 reads SMNVEV (reference sequence). CDR3 length equals 16 residues. CDR3 DNA sequence: TGTGCCAGCAGTCCCAACGGGGGGGGAGGTACAGATACGCAGTATTTT. Its translation: CASSPNGGGGTDTQYF.

The sample holds many counts of this clone. The chain uses TRBV20-1 and TRBJ1-2, with 9 bases identical to TRBD1. Trimming cost V 2 bases and J 6 bases; bases outside gene matches: 7. The CDR3 totals 14 residues. Germline CDR1 and CDR2: DFQATT and SNEGSKA (reference sequence). The CDR3 DNA follows: TGCAGTGCTAGACCGGGACAGGGAGTGGATGGCTACACCTTC. Amino acids: CSARPGQGVDGYTF.

This clone was counted between two and nine times. This chain links TRBV6-4 with TRBJ2-3, with TRBD2 matching 8 bases. V lost 4 bases to trimming and J lost 2 bases; unmatched junction nucleotides: 2. Germline CDR1 reads MRHNA; CDR2 reads SNTAGT. There are 14 residues in the CDR3. The CDR3 DNA follows: TGTGCCAGCAGTGTGCGGGGGGACACAGATACGCAGTATTTT. This encodes CASSVRGDTDTQYF.

A few counts support this clone. V usage is TRBV6-1 and J usage is TRBJ1-5, with 9 bases lining up with TRBD1. This CDR3 contains 13 residues. The ends lost 5 bases at V and 7 bases at J; junction bases unmatched: 3. In germline, CDR1 is MNHNS, CDR2 SASEGT. CDR3 nucleotide sequence: TGTGCCAGCAGTATGACAGGGGGACAGCCCCAGCATTTT. Protein sequence: CASSMTGGQPQHF.

The CDR3 is CASSPGLVSEQYF. DNA of the CDR3: TGTGCCAGCAGTCCGGGACTAGTAAGCGAGCAGTACTTC. V usage is TRBV6-1 and J usage is TRBJ2-7, with 8 bases fitting TRBD2. CDR3 length: 13 residues. J gave up 6 bases and V 5 bases, and 6 bases lay outside the gene matches. Germline assignment: CDR1 MNHNS and CDR2 SASEGT.

This clone has more than one count but fewer than ten. The chain couples TRBV28 to TRBJ2-7; unclear D gene. CDR1 MDHEN and CDR2 SYDVKM come from the germline V gene. CDR3 size: 15 residues. V was cut by 6 bases and J by 1 base, with 16 bases left in between. The CDR3 sequence is CASSEMDGVSYEQYF. CDR3 sequence (DNA): TGTGCCAGCAGCGAGATGGACGGTGTATCCTACGAGCAGTACTTC.

Concerning this clone: It is likely a read error, because the conserved phenylalanine at the end of the CDR3 is missing. Because the CDR3's place on the DNA is in doubt, the DNA is left out and the CDR3 is given as listed by TCRdb. This chain joins TRBV12-3 or TRBV12-4 and TRBJ1-1. The CDR3 contains 12 residues when both ends are counted. CDR3 sequence reads: CACNRMNTEACY.

The V gene is TRBV6-2 or TRBV6-3, the J gene TRBJ2-1, with D uncertain. The CDR3 is 15 residues long. The V end was cut by 1 base, the J end by 8 bases, with 15 bases between. The germline CDR1 and CDR2 sequences are MNHEY and SVGEGT. The chain's CDR3 is CASSYFGWKDHEQFF. CDR3 bases: TGTGCCAGCAGTTACTTTGGGTGGAAGGACCATGAGCAGTTCTTC.

This clone was detected a few times. This chain connects TRBV27 to TRBJ1-6; 8 nucleotides align to TRBD1. CDR1 is MNHEY and CDR2 is SMNVEV in the germline V gene (reference sequence). There are 14 residues in the CDR3. Losses at the gene ends were 7 bases for V and 6 bases for J; bases not matched to a gene: 5. The CDR3 DNA reads TGTGCCAGCATTGCAGGGGGCCCTAATTCACCCCTCCACTTT. Protein sequence: CASIAGGPNSPLHF.

This clone was seen more than once but under ten times. This chain links TRBV6-1 with TRBJ2-6; D not resolved. The CDR3 sequence is 17 residues long. The germline V and J ends were trimmed by 6 bases and 2 bases, with 17 bases remaining between them. Germline CDR1 reads MNHNS; CDR2 reads SASEGT. In DNA, the CDR3 is TGTGCCAGCAGCTCATATTCTATCTCGGCTGGGGCCAACGTCCTGACTTTC. It yields the protein CASSSYSISAGANVLTF.

The gene calls are TRBV6-1 and TRBJ2-7; a possible D gene is TRBD1 (5 bases). Germline V gene sequence: CDR1 MNHNS, CDR2 SASEGT. The CDR3 consists of 16 residues. V gave up 11 bases and J gave up 1 base, with 24 bases separating them. The CDR3 DNA is TGTGCCCCCTCCCGACCCGAGACAGAGTTTTCCTACGAGCAGTACTTC. This gives the protein CAPSRPETEFSYEQYF.

A note on this clone: This sample also contains other DNA sequences that code for the same CDR3. The chain uses TRBV11-2 and TRBJ2-7, with D perhaps matching TRBD1 (6 bases). From germline, CDR1 is SGHAT and CDR2 FQNNGV. The CDR3 sequence is 14 residues long. V shed 5 bases and J shed 2 bases, with 13 bases lying between them. CDR3 sequence (DNA): TGTGCCAGCAGCACCAGGGGTCCTGCCTACGAGCAGTACTTC. Translating it yields CASSTRGPAYEQYF. The full variable domain, its missing parts supplied by reference TRBV11-2 and TRBJ2-7, is EAGVAQSPRYKIIEKRQSVAFWCNPISGHATLYWYQQILGQGPKLLIQFQNNGVVDDSQLPKDRFSAERLKGVDSTLKIQPAKLEDSAVYLCASSTRGPAYEQYFGPGTRLTVT.

This clone was picked up a small number of times. The chain carries TRBV11-2 and TRBJ2-3; D might be TRBD2 (6 bases). This CDR3 is built from 16 residues. The V end was cut by 1 base, the J end by 1 base, with 12 bases between. Germline V CDR1 and CDR2: SGHAT, FQNNGV. CDR3 bases: TGTGCCAGCAGCTTAGGGGTGGGAGGTCGCACAGATACGCAGTATTTT. This sequence encodes CASSLGVGGRTDTQYF. Supplemented by reference TRBV11-2 and TRBJ2-3, the full variable domain reads EAGVAQSPRYKIIEKRQSVAFWCNPISGHATLYWYQQILGQGPKLLIQFQNNGVVDDSQLPKDRFSAERLKGVDSTLKIQPAKLEDSAVYLCASSLGVGGRTDTQYFGPGTRLTVL.

V gene TRBV10-3 combines with J gene TRBJ1-2; D perhaps matches TRBD1 (5 bases). The CDR3 runs to 14 residues. V lost 7 bases and J 7 bases, leaving 19 bases between the germline ends. Per the germline V gene, CDR1 is ENHRY and CDR2 is SYGVKD. CDR3 in amino acids: CAIKRSQENFGYTF. The CDR3 DNA sequence: TGTGCCATCAAGCGGTCACAGGAAAATTTTGGCTACACCTTC.

The table lists this clone with a few counts. The chain joins TRBV6-1 to TRBJ2-1; maybe TRBD1 (6 bases). The CDR3 contains 16 residues. CDR1 MNHNS and CDR2 SASEGT come from the germline V gene. Between the trimmed V and J ends, which lost 2 bases and 4 bases, there was a span of 15 bases. CDR3 loop: CASSESRLGGYNEQFF. DNA for the CDR3: TGTGCCAGCAGTGAATCTAGATTAGGGGGATACAATGAGCAGTTCTTC.

The chain is built from TRBV20-1 and TRBJ2-3; possible D gene TRBD2, 5 bases. V was shortened by 4 bases and J by 3 bases, with 17 bases between the two germline ends. The CDR3 runs to 15 residues. The germline V gene encodes CDR1 DFQATT and CDR2 SNEGSKA (reference sequence). CDR3 nucleotides: TGCAGTGCTACCGCTTCGAGGGCCGGGACAGATACGCAGTATTTT. It encodes CSATASRAGTDTQYF.

The table lists this clone with a few counts. The genes are TRBV5-8 and TRBJ1-1; no clear D. The CDR3 sequence is 13 residues long. Germline V gene lookup returns CDR1 SGHTS and CDR2 YDEGEE. V was shortened by 0 bases and J by 1 base, with 4 bases between the two germline ends. The CDR3 loop is CASSLGGNTEAFF. The DNA for the CDR3 is TGTGCCAGCAGCTTGGGAGGGAACACTGAAGCTTTCTTT.

This clone has more than one count but fewer than ten. The V gene is TRBV19, the J gene TRBJ1-4; TRBD1 matches at 10 bases. Trimming cost V 7 bases and J 6 bases; bases outside gene matches: 8. CDR1 is LNHDA and CDR2 is SQIVND in the germline V gene (reference sequence). The CDR3 length is 15 residues. The DNA for the CDR3 is TGTGCCAGTACCCCCAGCGACAGGGGGCATGAAAAACTGTTTTTT. It encodes CASTPSDRGHEKLFF.

The rearrangement links TRBV6-1 to TRBJ2-7; no reliable D call. Trimming pared 6 bases from V and 4 bases from J, leaving 22 bases between. This CDR3 spans 16 amino acids. Germline CDR1 and CDR2: MNHNS and SASEGT. CDR3 in DNA: TGTGCCAGCAGAAAACAAGGGCAGGCCGGTTCTTACGAGCAGTACTTC. Encoded protein: CASRKQGQAGSYEQYF.

This chain links TRBV9 with TRBJ1-3; D unclear. The CDR3 runs to 15 residues. Germline V gives CDR1 SGDLS, CDR2 YYNGEE. V lost 3 bases and J lost 3, with 13 bases in between. The CDR3 bases are TGTGCCAGCAGCGCCGGGGTTCATCGTGGAAACACCATATATTTT. Translating gives CASSAGVHRGNTIYF.